This TCR beta chain was identified during a study of T cell responses to AZD1222 COVID-19 vaccine. The study, taken as a whole, reports: In all cases, repertoires were sampled only after the peak T cell response.

The table came from immunoSEQ multiplex PCR; TCRdb's copy has only in-frame clones and leaves some out. The data hold around 130,000 clones, with roughly 92% observed a single time. A note on this clone: Its antigen is still unknown.

The CDR3 is 14 amino acids. V lost 3 bases to trimming and J lost 2 bases, with 11 bases between them. The germline CDR1 and CDR2 sequences are SGHAT and FQNNGV. The material sequenced was peripheral blood, taken 28 days after the second AZD1222 dose. This TCR came from an adult who received the AZD1222 COVID-19 vaccine. This sequence joins TRBV11-2 and TRBJ2-7, with no clear D. The CDR3 DNA sequence: TGTGCCAGCAGCTTCCCGGTCGTCCCCTACGAGCAGTACTTC. This codes for CASSFPVVPYEQYF.